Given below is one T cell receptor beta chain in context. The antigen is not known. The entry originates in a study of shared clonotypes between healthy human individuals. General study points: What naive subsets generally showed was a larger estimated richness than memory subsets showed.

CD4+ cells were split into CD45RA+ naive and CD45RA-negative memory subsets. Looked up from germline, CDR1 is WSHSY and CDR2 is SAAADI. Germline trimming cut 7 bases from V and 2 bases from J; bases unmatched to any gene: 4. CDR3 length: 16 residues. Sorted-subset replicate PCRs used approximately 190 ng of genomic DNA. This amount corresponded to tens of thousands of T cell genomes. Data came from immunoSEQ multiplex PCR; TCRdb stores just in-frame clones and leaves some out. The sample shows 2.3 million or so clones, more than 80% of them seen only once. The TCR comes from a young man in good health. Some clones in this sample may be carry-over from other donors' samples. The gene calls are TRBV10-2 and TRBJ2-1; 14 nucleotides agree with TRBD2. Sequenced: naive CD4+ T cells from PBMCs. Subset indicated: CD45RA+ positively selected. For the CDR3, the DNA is TGCGCCAGCATTAGGACTAGCGGGAGGACCTACAATGAGCAGTTCTTC. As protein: CASIRTSGRTYNEQFF.